The 25 T cell receptor beta chains below were found in one sample sequenced in a study of blood T cell repertoires in COVID-19 (TCRdb year 2020). Libraries were prepared through the immunoSEQ multiplex PCR assay. As stored in TCRdb, this immuneACCESS dataset retains in-frame rearrangements with V and J assigned. A fraction of the clones does not appear; measured against another copy, unresolved V genes explain less than half of the discrepancy, and the remainder lacks a known reason. Here the sample has 150,000 to 250,000 clones; 94% occur a single time. 0.76% of the sample is taken by the ten largest. The sequencing input was peripheral blood. These receptors were collected from a young man with COVID-19, enrolled during active disease.

This clone has just a few counts. This rearrangement joins TRBV19 to TRBJ1-2; D is unclear. Trimming cost V 1 base and J 2 bases, with 17 bases left between them. CDR3 length equals 17 residues. Germline V gene data show CDR1 as LNHDA and CDR2 as SQIVND (reference sequence). The CDR3 sequence: CASSIASGEQHNYGYTF. The CDR3 DNA reads TGTGCCAGTAGTATAGCATCTGGTGAACAACACAACTATGGCTACACCTTC. The full variable domain, rest sourced from reference TRBV19 and TRBJ1-2, is DGGITQSPKYLFRKEGQNVTLSCEQNLNHDAMYWYRQDPGQGLRLIYYSQIVNDFQKGDIAEGYSVSREKKESFPLTVTSAQKNPTAFYLCASSIASGEQHNYGYTFGSGTRLTVV.

CDR3 amino acids: CASSPGQGRSPLHF. CDR3 bases: TGTGCCAGCAGCCCGGGACAGGGAAGGTCACCCCTCCACTTT. The chain recombines TRBV11-3 with TRBJ1-6; 9 bases map to TRBD1. The V gene end was trimmed by 5 bases and the J gene end by 10 bases; junction bases not matched to a gene: 6. The CDR3 runs to 14 residues. Germline V gene lookup returns CDR1 SGHNT and CDR2 YENEEA.

The V call is TRBV29-1, the J call TRBJ1-1, with D uncertain. The CDR3 sequence is 14 residues long. Trimming took 1 base from V and 3 from J, leaving 12 bases between them. CDR1 is SQVTM and CDR2 is ANQGSEA in the germline V gene. The CDR3 is CSVEVGGSDTEAFF. The CDR3 nucleotides read TGCAGCGTTGAAGTGGGAGGGTCGGACACTGAAGCTTTCTTT.

The genes are TRBV2 and TRBJ1-1, with a weak D call TRBD1 (6 bases). Deletions cut 4 bases from V and 5 bases from J, with 20 bases between. Germline CDR1 is SNHLY and CDR2 is FYNNEI. This CDR3 contains 16 residues. Here the CDR3 DNA reads TGTGCCAGCAGTGGAGGGGGAAGTCATCGGATGACTGAAGCTTTCTTT. As protein: CASSGGGSHRMTEAFF.

The chain is built from TRBV29-1 and TRBJ2-7; tentatively, D is TRBD1 (5 bases). CDR3 length equals 13 residues. From germline, CDR1 is SQVTM and CDR2 ANQGSEA. V dropped 4 bases and J dropped 3 bases, with 13 bases sitting between them. For the CDR3, the DNA is TGCAGCGTTGGGGGTCGGACAAGCTACGAGCAGTACTTC. This translates into CSVGGRTSYEQYF.

V and J are TRBV4-1 and TRBJ2-1, with TRBD2 identical over 10 bases. The CDR3 is made up of 17 amino acids. CDR1 and CDR2 from the germline V gene are MGHRA and YSYEKL. The V segment lost 0 bases and the J segment 4 bases; nucleotides outside the gene matches: 6. CDR3 nucleotides: TGCGCCAGCAGCCAAGATGGGGTAGCGGGGGGTTACAATGAGCAGTTCTTC. Its translation: CASSQDGVAGGYNEQFF.

The chain has TRBV7-9 and TRBJ1-6; D not resolved. CDR3 size: 12 residues. Trimming left V 3 bases short and J 11 bases short, with 8 bases between. Germline CDR1 SEHNR, CDR2 FQNEAQ (reference sequence). Here the CDR3 DNA reads TGTGCCAGCAGCTTGACGGGGACACCCCTCCACTTT. Protein product: CASSLTGTPLHF.

This clone was seen only once. The chain joins TRBV4-1 to TRBJ2-1; 8 nucleotides agree with TRBD1. CDR1 and CDR2 (germline): MGHRA, YSYEKL. Unmatched junction bases numbered 12, after V lost 6 bases and J lost 8 bases. The CDR3 runs to 15 residues. This CDR3 reads CASRAPGTGLHEQFF. In DNA, the CDR3 is TGCGCCAGCAGGGCTCCCGGGACAGGCCTCCATGAGCAGTTCTTC.

This sequence joins TRBV11-2 and TRBJ1-2; 11 positions agree with TRBD1. CDR1 and CDR2 (germline): SGHAT, FQNNGV. V trimming: 4 bases; J trimming: 8 bases; junction bases outside the gene matches: 6. The CDR3 is 14 residues long. The CDR3 loop reads CASSSRTGGFGYTF. CDR3 nucleotide sequence: TGTGCCAGCAGCTCCCGGACAGGGGGCTTCGGCTACACCTTC.

The rearrangement links TRBV4-1 to TRBJ1-1; 10 bases line up with TRBD1. CDR1 is MGHRA, CDR2 YSYEKL, per germline. Trimming took 2 bases from V and 5 from J; bases not matched to a gene: 2. The CDR3 extends over 14 amino acids. The CDR3 spells CASSQRQGATEAFF. DNA for the CDR3: TGCGCCAGCAGCCAACGACAGGGGGCTACTGAAGCTTTCTTT.

V and J are TRBV6-5 and TRBJ1-5; D remains ambiguous. Trimming shortened V by 6 bases and J by 0 bases, and 12 bases separated the two germline ends. CDR1 and CDR2 (germline): MNHEY, SVGAGI. The CDR3 has 15 amino acids. This CDR3 reads CASSPSGYSNQPQHF. The CDR3 nucleotides read TGTGCCAGCAGCCCCTCCGGGTATAGCAATCAGCCCCAGCATTTT.

V is TRBV11-3 and J is TRBJ2-3; D perhaps matches TRBD1 (6 bases). There are 15 residues in the CDR3. The germline V gene encodes CDR1 SGHNT and CDR2 YENEEA. Trimming shortened V by 5 bases and J by 1 base, and 13 bases separated the two germline ends. For the CDR3, the DNA is TGTGCCAGCAGCCCCACAGGGTCGGGCACAGATACGCAGTATTTT. Translation gives CASSPTGSGTDTQYF.

The V call is TRBV4-1, the J call TRBJ2-5, with TRBD2 matching 8 bases. The CDR3 has 15 residues. Per the germline V gene, CDR1 is MGHRA and CDR2 is YSYEKL. The V and J ends lost 1 base and 2 bases, in that order; junction bases with no gene match: 3. The CDR3 sequence is CASSQGGGPQETQYF. DNA of the CDR3: TGCGCCAGCAGCCAAGGCGGGGGGCCACAAGAGACCCAGTACTTC.

V usage is TRBV7-2 and J usage is TRBJ2-7; 7 nucleotides align to TRBD2. Germline loops: CDR1 SGHTA, CDR2 FQGNSA. CDR3 length: 13 residues. The V gene end was trimmed by 1 base and the J gene end by 5 bases; junction bases not matched to a gene: 2. In DNA, the CDR3 is TGTGCCAGCAGCTTAGGGGGGGGTGACGAGCAGTACTTC. It translates to CASSLGGGDEQYF.

V gene TRBV7-9 combines with J gene TRBJ2-7; 7 bases map to TRBD1. Germline-derived CDR1 and CDR2 are SEHNR and FQNEAQ (reference sequence). V lost 4 bases, J lost 2 bases, and 17 bases stayed unmatched. The CDR3 runs 18 residues. The CDR3 protein is CASSSSINRGPNPYEQYF. In DNA, the CDR3 is TGTGCCAGCAGCTCCTCCATTAACAGGGGACCGAATCCCTACGAGCAGTACTTC.

The V call is TRBV6-5, the J call TRBJ1-5; 7 nucleotides line up with TRBD1. This CDR3 comprises 14 residues. Germline CDR1 MNHEY, CDR2 SVGAGI. V lost 5 bases to trimming and J lost 4 bases; unmatched junction nucleotides: 5. The CDR3 nucleotides read TGTGCCAGCAGTCCGGGACAGTGGAATCAGCCCCAGCATTTT. Translation gives CASSPGQWNQPQHF.

This rearrangement joins TRBV7-9 to TRBJ2-7; 7 bases line up with TRBD1. Per the germline V gene, CDR1 is SEHNR and CDR2 is FQNEAQ (reference sequence). The CDR3 extends over 14 amino acids. The V segment lost 8 bases and the J segment 5 bases; nucleotides outside the gene matches: 12. CDR3 amino acids: CASGSHRGYNEQYF. The CDR3 nucleotides read TGTGCCAGCGGCTCCCACAGGGGTTATAACGAGCAGTACTTC.

The rearrangement joins TRBV6-2 or TRBV6-3 to TRBJ2-7; TRBD2 is a possible D gene (5 bases). The germline V gene has CDR1 MNHEY and CDR2 SVGEGT. Trimming took 5 bases from V and 6 from J, leaving 14 bases between them. CDR3 size: 13 residues. The CDR3 nucleotides are TGTGCCAGCAGTCCACCGGGTGCGGGCGAGCAGTACTTC. Its translation is CASSPPGAGEQYF.

The J gene is TRBJ2-1, the V gene TRBV5-1; D unclear. Per germline, CDR1 SGHRS and CDR2 YFSETQ. The CDR3 sequence is 13 residues long. V dropped 1 base and J dropped 8 bases, with 10 bases sitting between them. CDR3: CASSLPGWDEQFF. CDR3 bases: TGCGCCAGCAGCTTGCCAGGCTGGGATGAGCAGTTCTTC.

This chain uses TRBV10-2 with TRBJ2-2; TRBD1 is a possible D gene (5 bases). Trimming stripped 5 bases from V and 9 bases from J, with 16 bases between. The CDR3 has 14 residues. Germline CDR1 is WSHSY and CDR2 is SAAADI. CDR3 sequence: CASSKGQGVRELFF. CDR3 coding DNA: TGCGCCAGCAGTAAAGGGCAGGGCGTAAGGGAGCTGTTTTTT.

The gene calls are TRBV2 and TRBJ1-2, with D maybe TRBD1 (6 bases). V was cut by 5 bases and J by 4 bases, with 23 bases left in between. Germline CDR1 is SNHLY and CDR2 is FYNNEI. The CDR3 has 17 amino acids. The CDR3 sequence: CASSPTGGGARGYGYTF. The CDR3 DNA sequence: TGTGCCAGCAGTCCTACCGGCGGGGGGGCGCGGGGCTATGGCTACACCTTC.

The chain combines TRBV30 with TRBJ1-6, with D uncertain. Germline V gene data show CDR1 as GTSNPN and CDR2 as SVGIG (reference sequence). This CDR3 contains 17 residues. The germline V and J ends were trimmed by 0 bases and 0 bases, with 12 bases remaining between them. The CDR3 DNA follows: TGTGCCTGGAGTGTACGATTCCCGCGCTCCTATAATTCACCCCTCCACTTT. This codes for CAWSVRFPRSYNSPLHF.

The V and J genes are TRBV2 and TRBJ1-6, with D unresolved. Germline V gives CDR1 SNHLY, CDR2 FYNNEI. There are 15 residues in the CDR3. The germline V and J ends were trimmed by 2 bases and 3 bases, with 8 bases remaining between them. The CDR3 DNA sequence: TGTGCCAGCAGTGAATTTACAGTCTATAATTCACCCCTCCACTTT. The encoded protein is CASSEFTVYNSPLHF. Full variable domain (remainder filled in from reference TRBV2 and TRBJ1-6): EPEVTQTPSHQVTQMGQEVILRCVPISNHLYFYWYRQILGQKVEFLVSFYNNEISEKSEIFDDQFSVERPDGSNFTLKIRSTKLEDSAMYFCASSEFTVYNSPLHFGNGTRLTVT.

The gene calls are TRBV7-9 and TRBJ1-1; D is perhaps TRBD1 (6 bases). This CDR3 is 12 amino acids long. Germline V gives CDR1 SEHNR, CDR2 FQNEAQ (reference sequence). V was clipped by 5 bases and J by 5 bases, with 9 bases between them. CDR3 sequence: CASSPGETEAFF. The CDR3 DNA is TGTGCCAGCAGCCCAGGGGAGACTGAAGCTTTCTTT.

The chain is built from TRBV11-3 and TRBJ1-2, with D possibly TRBD1 on 6 matching bases. Trimming took off 5 bases at V and 2 bases at J, with 27 bases between the two ends. Germline CDR1 SGHNT, CDR2 YENEEA. The CDR3 spans 19 residues. The CDR3 DNA follows: TGTGCCAGCAGCCCCGCAGGTTTCCAGGGGACTATCAGGAACTATGGCTACACCTTC. Translation gives CASSPAGFQGTIRNYGYTF.